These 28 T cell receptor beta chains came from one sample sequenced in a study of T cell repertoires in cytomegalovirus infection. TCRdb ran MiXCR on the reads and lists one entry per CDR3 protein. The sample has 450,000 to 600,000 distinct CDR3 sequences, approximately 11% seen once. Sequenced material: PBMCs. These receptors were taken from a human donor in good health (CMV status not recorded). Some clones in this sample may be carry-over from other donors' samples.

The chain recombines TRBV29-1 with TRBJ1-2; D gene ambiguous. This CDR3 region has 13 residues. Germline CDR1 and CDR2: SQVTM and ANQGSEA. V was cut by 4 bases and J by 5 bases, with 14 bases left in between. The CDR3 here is CSVVYGPEYGYTF. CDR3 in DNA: TGCAGCGTTGTCTACGGGCCTGAGTATGGCTACACCTTC.

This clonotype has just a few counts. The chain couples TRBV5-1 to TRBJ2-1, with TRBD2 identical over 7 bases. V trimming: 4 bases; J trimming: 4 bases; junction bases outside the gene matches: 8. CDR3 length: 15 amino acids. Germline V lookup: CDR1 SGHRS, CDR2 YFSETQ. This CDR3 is CASSQTYSGYNEQFF. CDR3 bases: TGCGCCAGCAGCCAAACTTATAGCGGGTACAATGAGCAGTTCTTC.

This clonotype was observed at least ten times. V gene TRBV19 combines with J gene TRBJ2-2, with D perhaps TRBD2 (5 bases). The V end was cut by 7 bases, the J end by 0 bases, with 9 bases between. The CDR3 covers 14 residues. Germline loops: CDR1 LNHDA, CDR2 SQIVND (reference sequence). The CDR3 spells CASKERANTGELFF. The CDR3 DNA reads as TGTGCCAGTAAAGAGAGGGCGAACACCGGGGAGCTGTTTTTT.

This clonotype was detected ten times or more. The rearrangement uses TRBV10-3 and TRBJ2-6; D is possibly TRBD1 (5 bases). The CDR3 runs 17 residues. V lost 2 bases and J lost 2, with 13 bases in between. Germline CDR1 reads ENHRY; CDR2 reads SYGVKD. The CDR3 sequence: CAISEGVVGAGANVLTF. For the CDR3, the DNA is TGTGCCATCAGTGAGGGGGTTGTAGGGGCTGGGGCCAACGTCCTGACTTTC.

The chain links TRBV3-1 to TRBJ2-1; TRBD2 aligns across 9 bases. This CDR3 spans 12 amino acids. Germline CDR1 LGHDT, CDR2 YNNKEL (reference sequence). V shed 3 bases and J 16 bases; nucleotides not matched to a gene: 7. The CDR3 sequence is CASSQGREGRFF. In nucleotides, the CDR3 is TGTGCCAGCAGCCAGGGGCGGGAGGGTAGATTCTTC.

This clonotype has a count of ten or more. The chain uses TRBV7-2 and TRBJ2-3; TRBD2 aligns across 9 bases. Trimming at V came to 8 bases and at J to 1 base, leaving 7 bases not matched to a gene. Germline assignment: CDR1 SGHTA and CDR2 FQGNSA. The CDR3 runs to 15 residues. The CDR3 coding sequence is TGTGCCAGCCGAGACCGACTAGCGGGCACAGATACGCAGTATTTT. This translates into CASRDRLAGTDTQYF.

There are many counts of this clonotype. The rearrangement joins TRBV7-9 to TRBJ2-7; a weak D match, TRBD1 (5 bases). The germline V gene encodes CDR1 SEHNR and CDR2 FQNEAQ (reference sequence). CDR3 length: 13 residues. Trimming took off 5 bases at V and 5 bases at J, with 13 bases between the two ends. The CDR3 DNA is TGTGCCAGCAGCCACCCTGGGGCAGACGAGCAGTACTTC. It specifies CASSHPGADEQYF.

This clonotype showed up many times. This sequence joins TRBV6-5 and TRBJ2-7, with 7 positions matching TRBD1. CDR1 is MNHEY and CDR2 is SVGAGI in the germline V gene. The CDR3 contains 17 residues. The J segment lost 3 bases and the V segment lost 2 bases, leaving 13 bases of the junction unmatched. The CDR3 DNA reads TGTGCCAGCAGTTACATACAGGGGCCAGCCGCGTACTACGAGCAGTACTTC. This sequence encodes CASSYIQGPAAYYEQYF.

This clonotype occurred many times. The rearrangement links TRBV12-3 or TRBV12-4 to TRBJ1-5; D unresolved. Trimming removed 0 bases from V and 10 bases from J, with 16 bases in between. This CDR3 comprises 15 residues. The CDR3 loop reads CASSLALGSLAPQHF. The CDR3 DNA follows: TGTGCCAGCAGTTTAGCGCTCGGATCCTTGGCACCCCAGCATTTT.

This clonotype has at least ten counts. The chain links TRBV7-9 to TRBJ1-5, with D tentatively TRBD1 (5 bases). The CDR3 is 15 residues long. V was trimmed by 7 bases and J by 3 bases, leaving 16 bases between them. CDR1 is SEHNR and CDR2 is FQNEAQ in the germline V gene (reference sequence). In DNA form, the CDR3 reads TGTGCCAGCACCGCCGCCGCAGGGAACAATCAGCCCCAGCATTTT. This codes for CASTAAAGNNQPQHF.

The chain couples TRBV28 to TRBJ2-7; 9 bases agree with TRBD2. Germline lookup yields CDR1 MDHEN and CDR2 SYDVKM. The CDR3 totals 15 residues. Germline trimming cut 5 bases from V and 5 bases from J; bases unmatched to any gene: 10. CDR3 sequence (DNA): TGTGCCAGCAGTGATAAAGCGGGAGGCGGCGACGAGCAGTACTTC. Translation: CASSDKAGGGDEQYF.

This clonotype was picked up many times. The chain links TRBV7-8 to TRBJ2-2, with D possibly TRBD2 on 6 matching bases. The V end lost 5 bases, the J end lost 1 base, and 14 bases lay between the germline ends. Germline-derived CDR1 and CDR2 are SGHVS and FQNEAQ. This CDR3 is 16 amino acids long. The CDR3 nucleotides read TGTGCCAGCAGCCATCCAAGCGGGCTGAACACCGGGGAGCTGTTTTTT. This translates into CASSHPSGLNTGELFF. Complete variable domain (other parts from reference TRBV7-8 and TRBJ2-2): GAGVSQSPRYKVAKRGQDVALRCDPISGHVSLFWYQQALGQGPEFLTYFQNEAQLDKSGLPSDRFFAERPEGSVSTLKIQRTQQEDSAVYLCASSHPSGLNTGELFFGEGSRLTVL.

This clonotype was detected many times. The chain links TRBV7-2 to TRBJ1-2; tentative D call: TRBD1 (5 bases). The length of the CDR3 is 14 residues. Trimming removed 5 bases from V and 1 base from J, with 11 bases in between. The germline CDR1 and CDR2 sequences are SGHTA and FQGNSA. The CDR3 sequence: CASSTRGGNYGYTF. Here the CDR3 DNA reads TGTGCCAGCAGCACCCGGGGGGGTAACTATGGCTACACCTTC.

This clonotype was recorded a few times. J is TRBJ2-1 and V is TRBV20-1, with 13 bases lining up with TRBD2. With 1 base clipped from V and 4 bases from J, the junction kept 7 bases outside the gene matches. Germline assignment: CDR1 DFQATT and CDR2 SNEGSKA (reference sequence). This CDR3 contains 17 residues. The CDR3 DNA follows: TGCAGTGCTAGAGGGAGACTAGCGGGAGGCCTTTACAATGAGCAGTTCTTC. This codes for CSARGRLAGGLYNEQFF.

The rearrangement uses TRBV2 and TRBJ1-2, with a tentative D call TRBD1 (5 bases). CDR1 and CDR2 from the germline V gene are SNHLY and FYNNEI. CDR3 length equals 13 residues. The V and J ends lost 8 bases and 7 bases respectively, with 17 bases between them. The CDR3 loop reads CASSPGPRGGYTF. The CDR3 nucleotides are TGTGCCAGCTCGCCGGGGCCACGGGGTGGCTACACCTTC. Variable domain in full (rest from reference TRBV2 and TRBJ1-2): EPEVTQTPSHQVTQMGQEVILRCVPISNHLYFYWYRQILGQKVEFLVSFYNNEISEKSEIFDDQFSVERPDGSNFTLKIRSTKLEDSAMYFCASSPGPRGGYTFGSGTRLTVV.

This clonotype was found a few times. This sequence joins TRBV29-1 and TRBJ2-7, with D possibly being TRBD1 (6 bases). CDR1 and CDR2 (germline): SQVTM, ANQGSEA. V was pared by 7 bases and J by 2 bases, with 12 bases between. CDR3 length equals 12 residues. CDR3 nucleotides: TGCAGCGCTGTACGGGACACCTACGAGCAGTACTTC. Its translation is CSAVRDTYEQYF.

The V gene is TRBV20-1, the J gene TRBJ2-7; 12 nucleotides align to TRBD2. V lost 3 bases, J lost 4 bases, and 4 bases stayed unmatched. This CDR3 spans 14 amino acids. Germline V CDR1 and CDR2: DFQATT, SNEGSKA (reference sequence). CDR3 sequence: CSASPSGRVYEQYF. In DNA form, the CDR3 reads TGCAGTGCTAGCCCTAGCGGGAGGGTTTACGAGCAGTACTTC.

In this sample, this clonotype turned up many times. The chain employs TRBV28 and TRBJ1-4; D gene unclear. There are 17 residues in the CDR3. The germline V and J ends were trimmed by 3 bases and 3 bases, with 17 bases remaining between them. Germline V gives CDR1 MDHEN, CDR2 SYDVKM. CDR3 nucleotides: TGTGCCAGCAGTTTTGCGCAGCAAGGGAGGGCTAATGAAAAACTGTTTTTT. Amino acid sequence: CASSFAQQGRANEKLFF.

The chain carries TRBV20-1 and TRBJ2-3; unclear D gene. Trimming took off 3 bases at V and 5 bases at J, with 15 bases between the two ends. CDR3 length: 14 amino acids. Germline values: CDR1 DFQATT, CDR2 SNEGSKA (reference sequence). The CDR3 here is CSASLGGDGDTQYF. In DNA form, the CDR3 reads TGCAGTGCTAGCCTAGGCGGAGATGGAGATACGCAGTATTTT.

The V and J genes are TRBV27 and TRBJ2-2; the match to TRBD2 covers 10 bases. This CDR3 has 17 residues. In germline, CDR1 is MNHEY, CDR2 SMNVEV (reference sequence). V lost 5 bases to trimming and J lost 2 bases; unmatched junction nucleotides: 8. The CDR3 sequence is CASSPPTSGSNTGELFF. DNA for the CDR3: TGTGCCAGCAGTCCGCCGACTAGCGGGTCTAACACCGGGGAGCTGTTTTTT.

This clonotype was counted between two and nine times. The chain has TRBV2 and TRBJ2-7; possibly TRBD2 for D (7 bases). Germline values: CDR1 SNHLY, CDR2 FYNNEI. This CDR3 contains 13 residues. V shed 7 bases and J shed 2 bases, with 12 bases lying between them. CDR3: CASKGGGAYEQYF. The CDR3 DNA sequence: TGTGCCAGCAAAGGGGGGGGGGCCTACGAGCAGTACTTC.

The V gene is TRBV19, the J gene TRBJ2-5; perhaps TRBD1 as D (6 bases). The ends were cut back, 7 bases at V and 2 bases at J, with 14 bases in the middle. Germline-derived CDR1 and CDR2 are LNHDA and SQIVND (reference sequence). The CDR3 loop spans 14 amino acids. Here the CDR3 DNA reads TGTGCCAGTAACACACCGGGACAACAAGAGACCCAGTACTTC. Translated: CASNTPGQQETQYF.

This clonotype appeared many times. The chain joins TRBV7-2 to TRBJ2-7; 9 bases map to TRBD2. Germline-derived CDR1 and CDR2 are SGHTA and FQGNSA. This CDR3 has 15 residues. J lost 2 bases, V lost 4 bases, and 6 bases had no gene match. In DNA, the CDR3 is TGTGCCAGCAGCTACCCTAGCGGGGCCACCTACGAGCAGTACTTC. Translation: CASSYPSGATYEQYF. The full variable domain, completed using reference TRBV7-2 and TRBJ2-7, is GAGVSQSPSNKVTEKGKDVELRCDPISGHTALYWYRQSLGQGLEFLIYFQGNSAPDKSGLPSDRFSAERTGGSVSTLTIQRTQQEDSAVYLCASSYPSGATYEQYFGPGTRLTVT.

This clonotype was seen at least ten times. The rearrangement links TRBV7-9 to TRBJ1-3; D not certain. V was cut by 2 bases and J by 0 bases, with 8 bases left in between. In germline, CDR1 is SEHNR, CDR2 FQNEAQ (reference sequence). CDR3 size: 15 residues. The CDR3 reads CASSLKANSGNTIYF. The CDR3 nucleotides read TGTGCCAGCAGCTTAAAAGCTAACTCTGGAAACACCATATATTTT.

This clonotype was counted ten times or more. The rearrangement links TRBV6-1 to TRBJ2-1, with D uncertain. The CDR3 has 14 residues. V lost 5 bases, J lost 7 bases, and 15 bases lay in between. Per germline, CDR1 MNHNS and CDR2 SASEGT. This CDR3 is CASSFPAGSNEQFF. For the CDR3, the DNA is TGTGCCAGCAGTTTCCCGGCCGGGTCGAATGAGCAGTTCTTC.

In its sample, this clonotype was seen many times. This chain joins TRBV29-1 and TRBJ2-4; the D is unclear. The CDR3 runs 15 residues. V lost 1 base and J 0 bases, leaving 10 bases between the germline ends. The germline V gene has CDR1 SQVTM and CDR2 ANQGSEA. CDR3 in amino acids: CSVEGGELAKNIQYF. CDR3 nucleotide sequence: TGCAGCGTTGAAGGTGGGGAACTAGCCAAAAACATTCAGTACTTC.

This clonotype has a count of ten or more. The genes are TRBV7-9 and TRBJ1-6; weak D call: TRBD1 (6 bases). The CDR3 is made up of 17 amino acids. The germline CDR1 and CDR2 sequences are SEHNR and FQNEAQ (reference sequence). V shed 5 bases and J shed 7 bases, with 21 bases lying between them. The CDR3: CASSTHDRAGANSPLHF. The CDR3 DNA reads TGTGCCAGCAGCACGCACGACCGGGCAGGGGCAAATTCACCCCTCCACTTT.

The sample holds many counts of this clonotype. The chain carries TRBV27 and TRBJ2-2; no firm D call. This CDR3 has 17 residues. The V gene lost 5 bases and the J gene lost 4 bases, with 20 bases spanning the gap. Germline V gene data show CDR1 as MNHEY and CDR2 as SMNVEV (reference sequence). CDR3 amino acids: CASSPSHGPGPTGELFF. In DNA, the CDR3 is TGTGCCAGCAGTCCCTCGCACGGGCCAGGACCCACCGGGGAGCTGTTTTTT.